The clone carrying this T cell receptor beta chain was counted ten times or more. Deletions cut 6 bases from V and 2 bases from J, with 16 bases between. Germline loops: CDR1 MDHEN, CDR2 SYDVKM. CDR3 length equals 15 residues. This sample is part of a study of human T cells and chemical hapten exposure. TCRdb itself ran the RACE reads through MiXCR, one entry per CDR3 protein. The sample contains tens of thousands of distinct CDR3 sequences, less than 3.5% of which appear only once. As for time point: patch test 2, 6 weeks after DPC sensitization. Treatment meaning: therapeutic diphenylcyclopropenone sensitization with weekly scalp DPC. Drawing of blood took place ahead of applying each patch test.

The origin of this receptor is a man in his forties with alopecia areata. Some clones in this sample may be carry-over from other donors' samples. The V gene is TRBV28, the J gene TRBJ2-5; the D gene is possibly TRBD1 (6 bases). This sample comprised whole blood, obtained in connection with sensitization to the hapten diphenylcyclopropenone (DPC). CDR3 sequence reads: CASSPGTIKQETQYF. CDR3 coding DNA: TGTGCCAGCAGCCCCGGGACAATTAAACAAGAGACCCAGTACTTC.